This T cell receptor beta chain emerged from a study of technical replicates of blood from several donors. V lost 4 bases to trimming and J lost 7 bases, with 11 bases between them. The CDR3 has 12 residues. In germline, CDR1 is MNHEY, CDR2 SMNVEV (reference sequence). Clones were sequenced by immunoSEQ multiplex PCR, and TCRdb holds only the in-frame ones, with some missing. Of about 64,000 clones in the sample, less than 90% were seen once. This clone came up a few times. V usage is TRBV27 and J usage is TRBJ2-7; D is unclear. This receptor was taken from a human donor in good health. Some clones in this sample may be carry-over from other donors' samples. The sequencing sample was made of PBMCs. The CDR3 loop reads CASSSHSREQYF. DNA for the CDR3: TGTGCCAGCAGTTCACACAGCCGTGAGCAGTACTTC.